The source of this T cell receptor beta chain is a study of CD8+CD57+ T cells in acquired aplastic anemia. Findings of the study overall: Patients and controls shared just under 30 CD8+ CDR3 sequences.

V lost 4 bases, J lost 6 bases, and 12 bases lay in between. The CDR3 contains 13 residues. Germline V CDR1 and CDR2: KGHDR, SFDVKD. Profiling of TCR beta VDJ combinations and CDR3 sequences used genomic DNA as template. MiXCR, run by TCRdb on the reads, gives a single entry per CDR3 protein. The sample lists about 40,000 distinct CDR3 sequences; less than 65% were seen once. Sequencing was done on patients that had shown CD8+CD57+ cell expansion by flow cytometry. As concerns this clonotype: The antigen remains undetermined.

The chain couples TRBV24-1 to TRBJ2-7, with a possible D match to TRBD2 (6 bases). Material: sorted CD4+, CD8+, or CD8+CD57+ T cells (not recorded which) from PBMCs. The clonotype originates from a human donor with aplastic anemia. The CDR3 loop reads CATSEGGGSEQYF. The CDR3 nucleotides read TGTGCCACCAGTGAGGGAGGCGGTAGCGAGCAGTACTTC.